The clone carrying this TCR beta chain was counted only a few times. Time point described: after trial treatment. The treatment: LDRT plus nivolumab, ipilimumab, low-dose cyclophosphamide and aspirin (RACIN trial). All of the donors were given nivolumab, ipilimumab, aspirin, low-dose cyclophosphamide and low-dose radiotherapy as part of RACIN, a single-arm trial. TRAV and TRBV primers primed cDNA for both TCRalpha and TCRbeta. With a V-primer adapter and a constant-region primer, TCRs were amplified for 20 to 25 PCR cycles. In vitro transcription served to amplify the mRNA that had been isolated. TCRdb ran MiXCR on the reads and lists one entry per CDR3 protein. Among tens of thousands of distinct CDR3 sequences listed, 20% to 25% were seen once. This sample is part of a study of low-dose radiotherapy and immunotherapy resistance in tumors. Turning to the study itself: Oral aspirin at 300 mg was taken daily by patients for four cycles, beginning on cycle 1 day 1.

Trimming left V 3 bases short and J 0 bases short, with 11 bases between. The germline V gene encodes CDR1 DFQATT and CDR2 SNEGSKA (reference sequence). CDR3 length: 14 residues. The specimen was PBMCs, collected after low-dose radiotherapy plus immunotherapy. This TCR came from a female donor with ovarian cancer. The chain uses TRBV20-1 and TRBJ1-1; no reliable D call. CDR3 region: CSASRSRMNTEAFF. In nucleotides, the CDR3 is TGCAGTGCTAGTAGGTCGCGAATGAACACTGAAGCTTTCTTT.